One and the same sample provided the 20 T cell receptor beta chains below, sequenced in a study of somatic mutations in cytotoxic T cells in rheumatoid arthritis. Method: immunoSEQ multiplex PCR; TCRdb's copy keeps in-frame clones and lacks some. The table shows roughly 20,000 clones, with approximately 71% occurring only once. The sequenced sample consisted of CD8+ T cells sorted from blood. These receptors originate from an adult with rheumatoid arthritis.

This sequence joins TRBV15 and TRBJ1-1, with D perhaps TRBD1 (5 bases). The germline V gene encodes CDR1 LNHNV and CDR2 YYDKDF (reference sequence). This CDR3 is built from 14 residues. V lost 0 bases, J lost 3 bases, and 8 bases lay in between. CDR3 protein: CATSRDREYTEAFF. CDR3 in DNA: TGTGCCACCAGCAGAGACAGGGAGTACACTGAAGCTTTCTTT.

The J gene is TRBJ1-5, the V gene TRBV4-1, with 9 bases matching TRBD1. Germline V CDR1 and CDR2: MGHRA, YSYEKL. The ends lost 4 bases at V and 9 bases at J; junction bases unmatched: 10. CDR3 length equals 15 residues. The CDR3 DNA sequence: TGCGCCAGCAGCCCCAACAGGGGGCCAAATTGGCCCCAGCATTTT. Translation gives CASSPNRGPNWPQHF.

This chain connects TRBV28 to TRBJ1-2, with TRBD1 matching over 9 bases. The CDR3 sequence is 16 residues long. In germline, CDR1 is MDHEN, CDR2 SYDVKM. Germline trimming cut 5 bases from V and 3 bases from J; bases unmatched to any gene: 10. DNA for the CDR3: TGTGCCAGCAGTAAGTCCCGGGACAGGGTAGACTATGGCTACACCTTC. Residues: CASSKSRDRVDYGYTF.

The CDR3 sequence is CASSGQGRVEQFF. The CDR3 DNA reads TGTGCCAGCAGCGGACAGGGGCGGGTTGAGCAGTTCTTC. J is TRBJ2-1 and V is TRBV11-3; TRBD1 matches at 9 bases. The germline V gene has CDR1 SGHNT and CDR2 YENEEA. The junction had 5 bases not matched to a gene; V was cut back by 5 bases and J by 9 bases. The CDR3 totals 13 residues.

This clone was seen only a few times. The CDR3 here is CASSSLSLGDTQYF. The DNA for the CDR3 is TGCGCCAGCAGCTCGTTGAGTTTGGGGGATACGCAGTATTTT. This rearrangement joins TRBV5-1 to TRBJ2-3; unclear D gene. CDR3 length: 14 amino acids. The V gene lost 3 bases and the J gene lost 6 bases, with 14 bases spanning the gap. The germline V gene has CDR1 SGHRS and CDR2 YFSETQ. Full variable domain (remainder filled in from reference TRBV5-1 and TRBJ2-3): KAGVTQTPRYLIKTRGQQVTLSCSPISGHRSVSWYQQTPGQGLQFLFEYFSETQRNKGNFPGRFSGRQFSNSRSEMNVSTLELGDSALYLCASSSLSLGDTQYFGPGTRLTVL.

The gene calls are TRBV2 and TRBJ2-7; 9 positions match TRBD2. The trim removed 6 bases at V and 6 bases at J, leaving 6 bases unmatched. The length of the CDR3 is 13 residues. Per germline, CDR1 SNHLY and CDR2 FYNNEI. The chain's CDR3 is CASRGLAPGEQYF. The DNA of the CDR3 is TGTGCCAGCAGGGGACTAGCCCCCGGCGAGCAGTACTTC.

This chain connects TRBV7-6 to TRBJ1-3; D not certain. V was pared by 1 base and J by 0 bases, with 13 bases between. This CDR3 spans 17 amino acids. The germline V gene encodes CDR1 SGHVS and CDR2 FNYEAQ. The CDR3 loop is CASSLGSPGVSGNTIYF. Written as DNA, the CDR3 is TGTGCCAGCAGCTTAGGGTCACCAGGAGTCTCTGGAAACACCATATATTTT.

The chain has TRBV19 and TRBJ1-1, with 7 bases matching TRBD1. The CDR3 has 14 amino acids. Trimming removed 5 bases from V and 4 bases from J; junction bases left unmatched: 7. CDR1 and CDR2 from the germline V gene are LNHDA and SQIVND (reference sequence). The CDR3 here is CASSLSTGATEAFF. The CDR3 DNA follows: TGTGCCAGTAGTCTTTCAACAGGGGCCACTGAAGCTTTCTTT.

V is TRBV5-6 and J is TRBJ1-3; TRBD1 agrees at 12 bases. This CDR3 is built from 16 residues. Trimming removed 3 bases from V and 3 bases from J; junction bases left unmatched: 4. Germline values: CDR1 SGHDT, CDR2 YYEEEE. The CDR3 DNA follows: TGTGCCAGCAGCTGGGGGACAGGGGGCTTTGGAAACACCATATATTTT. Translated: CASSWGTGGFGNTIYF. The entire variable domain, with the rest obtained from reference TRBV5-6 and TRBJ1-3, is as follows: DAGVTQSPTHLIKTRGQQVTLRCSPKSGHDTVSWYQQALGQGPQFIFQYYEEEERQRGNFPDRFSGHQFPNYSSELNVNALLLGDSALYLCASSWGTGGFGNTIYFGEGSWLTVV.

The chain recombines TRBV19 with TRBJ2-1, with 7 bases fitting TRBD1. V dropped 1 base and J dropped 2; count of bases not matched to a gene: 2. Germline V gives CDR1 LNHDA, CDR2 SQIVND (reference sequence). The CDR3 is made up of 15 amino acids. The CDR3 protein is CASSIAGTAYNEQFF. CDR3 DNA sequence: TGTGCCAGTAGTATAGCCGGGACAGCCTACAATGAGCAGTTCTTC.

The V and J genes are TRBV12-5 and TRBJ2-1; D is unclear. The CDR3 is 13 residues long. CDR1 and CDR2 (germline): LGHNT, FRNRAP. With 6 bases removed from V and 0 bases from J, the gap between germline ends came to 6 bases. Here the CDR3 reads CASGQSSYNEQFF. CDR3 DNA: TGTGCTAGTGGGCAGAGCTCCTACAATGAGCAGTTCTTC.

The chain recombines TRBV27 with TRBJ1-5, with D perhaps matching TRBD1 (6 bases). Germline V gives CDR1 MNHEY, CDR2 SMNVEV (reference sequence). V lost 7 bases and J lost 6, with 16 bases in between. The CDR3 extends over 14 amino acids. CDR3 residues: CASTPAGGGQPQHF. CDR3 nucleotides: TGTGCCAGCACCCCGGCGGGGGGCGGTCAGCCCCAGCATTTT.

The chain uses TRBV6-5 and TRBJ2-7, with 8 nucleotides matching TRBD1. With 5 bases clipped from V and 2 bases from J, the junction kept 5 bases outside the gene matches. Per the germline V gene, CDR1 is MNHEY and CDR2 is SVGAGI. There are 14 residues in the CDR3. This CDR3 is CASSPGQDAYEQYF. Here the CDR3 DNA reads TGTGCCAGCAGTCCGGGACAGGATGCCTACGAGCAGTACTTC.

The chain carries TRBV5-6 and TRBJ2-7; D perhaps matches TRBD2 (6 bases). The CDR3 contains 14 residues. V gave up 5 bases and J gave up 1 base, with 13 bases separating them. Germline assignment: CDR1 SGHDT and CDR2 YYEEEE. DNA of the CDR3: TGTGCCAGCAGTTCCGGGACTCCTTCCTACGAGCAGTACTTC. It encodes CASSSGTPSYEQYF.

The V and J genes are TRBV9 and TRBJ2-2, with 10 bases aligning to TRBD2. Losses at the gene ends were 2 bases for V and 3 bases for J; bases not matched to a gene: 10. Germline CDR1 is SGDLS and CDR2 is YYNGEE. This CDR3 comprises 18 residues. The DNA for the CDR3 is TGTGCCAGCAGCGTCAGTGGGGCTAGCGGGGGACACACCGGGGAGCTGTTTTTT. Translation gives CASSVSGASGGHTGELFF.

This clone was seen only a few times. The CDR3 reads CASSERLAVNQPQHF. CDR3 sequence (DNA): TGTGCCAGCAGTGAACGTTTGGCAGTCAATCAGCCCCAGCATTTT. The V call is TRBV6-1, the J call TRBJ1-5, with D unresolved. Between the trimmed V and J ends, which lost 2 bases and 3 bases, there was a span of 11 bases. The CDR3 is made up of 15 amino acids. Germline V CDR1 and CDR2: MNHNS, SASEGT.

The chain joins TRBV6-1 to TRBJ2-2; D remains unclear. This CDR3 spans 14 amino acids. The V end was cut by 0 bases, the J end by 6 bases, with 8 bases between. Germline loops: CDR1 MNHNS, CDR2 SASEGT. CDR3 residues: CASSEAQAPGELFF. Here the CDR3 DNA reads TGTGCCAGCAGTGAAGCGCAGGCCCCCGGGGAGCTGTTTTTT.

The chain is built from TRBV27 and TRBJ1-6; D ambiguous. CDR1 is MNHEY and CDR2 is SMNVEV in the germline V gene (reference sequence). The CDR3 sequence is 16 residues long. V was cut by 11 bases and J by 0 bases, with 17 bases left in between. The CDR3: CAALRKLSSYNSPLHF. As DNA, the CDR3 is TGTGCCGCACTCAGGAAGTTGAGCTCCTATAATTCACCCCTCCACTTT.

The rearrangement links TRBV10-2 to TRBJ1-6; tentative D call: TRBD1 (5 bases). The CDR3 runs 15 residues. The germline gives CDR1 WSHSY, CDR2 SAAADI. The ends were cut back, 5 bases at V and 6 bases at J, with 14 bases in the middle. CDR3 bases: TGCGCCAGCAGTAACAATGGACAACCTAATTCACCCCTCCACTTT. It codes for CASSNNGQPNSPLHF.

The rearrangement links TRBV5-4 to TRBJ1-1; D remains ambiguous. Trimming took off 2 bases at V and 0 bases at J, with 5 bases between the two ends. This CDR3 region has 13 residues. CDR1 and CDR2 from the germline V gene are SGHNT and YYREEE (reference sequence). The CDR3 here is CASSLSMNTEAFF. The DNA for the CDR3 is TGTGCCAGCAGCTTATCGATGAACACTGAAGCTTTCTTT.